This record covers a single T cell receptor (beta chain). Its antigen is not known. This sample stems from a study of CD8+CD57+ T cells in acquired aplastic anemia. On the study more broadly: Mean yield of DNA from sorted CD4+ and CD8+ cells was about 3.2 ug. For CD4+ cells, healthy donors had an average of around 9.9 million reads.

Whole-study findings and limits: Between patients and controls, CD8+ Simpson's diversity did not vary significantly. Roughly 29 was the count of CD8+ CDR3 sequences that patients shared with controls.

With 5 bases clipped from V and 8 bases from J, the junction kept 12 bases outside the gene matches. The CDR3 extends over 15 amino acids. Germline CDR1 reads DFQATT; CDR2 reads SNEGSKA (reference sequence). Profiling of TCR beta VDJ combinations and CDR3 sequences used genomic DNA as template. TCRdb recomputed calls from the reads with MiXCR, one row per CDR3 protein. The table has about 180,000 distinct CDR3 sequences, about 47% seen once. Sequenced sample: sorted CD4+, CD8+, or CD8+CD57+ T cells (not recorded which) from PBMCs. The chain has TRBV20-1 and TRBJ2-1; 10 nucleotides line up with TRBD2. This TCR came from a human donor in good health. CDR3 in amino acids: CSAPSLAGVWDEQFF. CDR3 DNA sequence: TGCAGTGCTCCGTCTCTAGCGGGAGTCTGGGATGAGCAGTTCTTC.